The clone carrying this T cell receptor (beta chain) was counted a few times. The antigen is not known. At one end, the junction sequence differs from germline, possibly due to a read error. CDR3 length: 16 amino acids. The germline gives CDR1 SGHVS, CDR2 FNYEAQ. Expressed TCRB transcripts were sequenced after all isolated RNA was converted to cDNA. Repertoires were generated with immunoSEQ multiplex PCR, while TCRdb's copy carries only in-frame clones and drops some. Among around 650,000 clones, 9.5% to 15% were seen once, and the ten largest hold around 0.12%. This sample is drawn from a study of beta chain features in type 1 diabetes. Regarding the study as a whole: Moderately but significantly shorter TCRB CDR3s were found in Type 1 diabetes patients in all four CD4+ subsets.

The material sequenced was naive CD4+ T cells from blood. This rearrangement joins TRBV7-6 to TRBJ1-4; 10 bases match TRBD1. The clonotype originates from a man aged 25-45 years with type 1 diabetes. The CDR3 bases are TGTGCCAGCAGCCCCTATCCCCCGGGACAGGGGCCTGGGAGTGTATGG. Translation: CASSPYPPGQGPGSVW.